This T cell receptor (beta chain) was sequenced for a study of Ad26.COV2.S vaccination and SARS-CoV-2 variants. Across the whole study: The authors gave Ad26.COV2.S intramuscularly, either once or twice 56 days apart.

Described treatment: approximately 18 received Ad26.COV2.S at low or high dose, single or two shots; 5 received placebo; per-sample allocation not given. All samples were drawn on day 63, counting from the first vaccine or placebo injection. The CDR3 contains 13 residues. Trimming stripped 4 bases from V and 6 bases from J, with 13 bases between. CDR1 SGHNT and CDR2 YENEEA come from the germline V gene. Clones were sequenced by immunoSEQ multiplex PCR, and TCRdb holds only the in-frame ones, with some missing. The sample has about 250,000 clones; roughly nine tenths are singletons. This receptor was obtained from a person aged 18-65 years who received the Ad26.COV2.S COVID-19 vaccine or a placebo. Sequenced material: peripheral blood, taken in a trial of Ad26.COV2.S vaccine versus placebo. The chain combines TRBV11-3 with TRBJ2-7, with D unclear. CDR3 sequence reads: CASSSARLAEQYF. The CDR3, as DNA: TGTGCCAGCAGCTCAGCCCGATTAGCCGAGCAGTACTTC.